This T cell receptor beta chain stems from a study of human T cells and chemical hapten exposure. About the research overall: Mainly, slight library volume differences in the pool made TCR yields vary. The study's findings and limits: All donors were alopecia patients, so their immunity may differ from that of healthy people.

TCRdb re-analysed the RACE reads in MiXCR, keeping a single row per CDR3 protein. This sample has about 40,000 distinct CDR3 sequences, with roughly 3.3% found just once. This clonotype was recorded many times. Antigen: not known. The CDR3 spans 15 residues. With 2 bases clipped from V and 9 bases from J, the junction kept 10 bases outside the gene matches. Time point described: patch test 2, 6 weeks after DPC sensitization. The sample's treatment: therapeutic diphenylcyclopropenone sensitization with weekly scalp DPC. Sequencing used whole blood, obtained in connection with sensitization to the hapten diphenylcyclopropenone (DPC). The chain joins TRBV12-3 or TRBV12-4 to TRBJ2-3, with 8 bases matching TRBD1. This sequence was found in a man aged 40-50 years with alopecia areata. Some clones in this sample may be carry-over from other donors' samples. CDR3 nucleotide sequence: TGTGCCAGCAGTTTAAGGAAGACAGGGGTCCAGACGCAGTATTTT. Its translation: CASSLRKTGVQTQYF.